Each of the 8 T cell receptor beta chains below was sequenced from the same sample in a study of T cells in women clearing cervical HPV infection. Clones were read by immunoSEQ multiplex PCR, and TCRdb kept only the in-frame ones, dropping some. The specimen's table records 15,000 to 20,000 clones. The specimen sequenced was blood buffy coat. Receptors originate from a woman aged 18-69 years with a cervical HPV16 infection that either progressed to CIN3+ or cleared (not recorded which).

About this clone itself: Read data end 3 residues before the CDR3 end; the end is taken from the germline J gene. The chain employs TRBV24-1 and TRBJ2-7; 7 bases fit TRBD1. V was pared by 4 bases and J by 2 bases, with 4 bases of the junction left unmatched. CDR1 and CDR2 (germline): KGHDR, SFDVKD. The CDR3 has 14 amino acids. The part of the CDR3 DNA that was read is TGTGCCACCAGTGAGAGGGACAGCCCCTACGAG. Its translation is CATSERDSPYE. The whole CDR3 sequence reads CATSERDSPYEQYF.

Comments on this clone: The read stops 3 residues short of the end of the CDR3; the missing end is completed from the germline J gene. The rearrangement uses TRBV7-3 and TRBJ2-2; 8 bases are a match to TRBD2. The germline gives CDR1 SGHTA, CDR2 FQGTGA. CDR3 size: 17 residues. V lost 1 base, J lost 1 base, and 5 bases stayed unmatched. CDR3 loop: CASSLIGGGLNTGELFF. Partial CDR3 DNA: TGTGCCAGCAGCTTAATTGGCGGGGGGCTGAACACCGGGGAG.

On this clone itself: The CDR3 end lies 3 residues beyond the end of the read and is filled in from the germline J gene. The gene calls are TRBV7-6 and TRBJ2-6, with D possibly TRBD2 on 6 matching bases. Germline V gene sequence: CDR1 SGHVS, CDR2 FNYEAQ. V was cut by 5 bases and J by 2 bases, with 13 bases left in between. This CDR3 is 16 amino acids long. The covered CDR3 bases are TGTGCCAGCAGCCAAAGTACGGGGGCTGGGGCCAACGTC. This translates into CASSQSTGAGANV. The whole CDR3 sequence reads CASSQSTGAGANVLTF.

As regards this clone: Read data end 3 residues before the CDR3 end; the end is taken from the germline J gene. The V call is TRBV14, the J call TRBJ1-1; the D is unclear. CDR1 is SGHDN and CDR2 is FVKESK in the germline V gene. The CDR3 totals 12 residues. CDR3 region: CASSQVFGQAFF. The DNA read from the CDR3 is TGTGCCAGCAGCCAAGTTTTTGGGCAA. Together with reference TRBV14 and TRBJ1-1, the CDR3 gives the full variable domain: EAGVTQFPSHSVIEKGQTVTLRCDPISGHDNLYWYRRVMGKEIKFLLHFVKESKQDESGMPNNRFLAERTGGTYSTLKVQPAELEDSGVYFCASSQVFGQAFFGQGTRLTVV.

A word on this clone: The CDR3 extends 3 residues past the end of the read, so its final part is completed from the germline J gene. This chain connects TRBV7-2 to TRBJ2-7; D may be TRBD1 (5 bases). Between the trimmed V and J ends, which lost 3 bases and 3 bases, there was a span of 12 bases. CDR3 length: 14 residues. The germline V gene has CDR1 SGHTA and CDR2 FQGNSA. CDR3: CASSLGRANYEQYF. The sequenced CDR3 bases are TGTGCCAGCAGCTTGGGCAGGGCGAACTACGAG. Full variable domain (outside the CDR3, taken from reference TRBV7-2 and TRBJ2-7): GAGVSQSPSNKVTEKGKDVELRCDPISGHTALYWYRQSLGQGLEFLIYFQGNSAPDKSGLPSDRFSAERTGGSVSTLTIQRTQQEDSAVYLCASSLGRANYEQYFGPGTRLTVT.

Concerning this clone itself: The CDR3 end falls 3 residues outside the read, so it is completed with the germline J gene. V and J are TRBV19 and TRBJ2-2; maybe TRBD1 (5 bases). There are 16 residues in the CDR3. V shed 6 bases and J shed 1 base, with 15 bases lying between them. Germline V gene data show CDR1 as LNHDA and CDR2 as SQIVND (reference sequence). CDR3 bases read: TGTGCCAGTAGCCGACCAGGGCATTGGAACACCGGGGAG. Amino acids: CASSRPGHWNTGE. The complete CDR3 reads CASSRPGHWNTGELFF.

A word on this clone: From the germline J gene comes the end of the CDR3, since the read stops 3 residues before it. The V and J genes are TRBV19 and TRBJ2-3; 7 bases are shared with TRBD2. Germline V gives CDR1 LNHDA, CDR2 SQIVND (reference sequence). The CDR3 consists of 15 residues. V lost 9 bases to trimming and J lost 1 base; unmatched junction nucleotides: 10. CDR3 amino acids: CASEGEGRGTDTQYF. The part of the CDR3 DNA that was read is TGTGCCAGCGAAGGGGAGGGCCGGGGCACAGATACG.

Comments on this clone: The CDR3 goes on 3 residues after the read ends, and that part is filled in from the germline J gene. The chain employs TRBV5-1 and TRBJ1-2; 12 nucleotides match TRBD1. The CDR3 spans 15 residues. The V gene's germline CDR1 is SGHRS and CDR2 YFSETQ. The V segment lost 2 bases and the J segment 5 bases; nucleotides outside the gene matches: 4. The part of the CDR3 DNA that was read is TGCGCCAGCAGCTTACCGGGACAGGGGGCATATGGC. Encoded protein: CASSLPGQGAYG. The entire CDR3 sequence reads CASSLPGQGAYGYTF. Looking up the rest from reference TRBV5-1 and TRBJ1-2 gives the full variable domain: KAGVTQTPRYLIKTRGQQVTLSCSPISGHRSVSWYQQTPGQGLQFLFEYFSETQRNKGNFPGRFSGRQFSNSRSEMNVSTLELGDSALYLCASSLPGQGAYGYTFGSGTRLTVV.